This T cell receptor (beta chain) was documented in a study of cytomegalovirus exposure and HLA in healthy donors. To note about this clone: Its antigen is undetermined.

In the PCR, 60 Vbeta and 13 Jbeta primers were used. Generated by immunoSEQ multiplex PCR, the TCRdb table keeps only in-frame clones and is missing some. The sample records some 90,000 clones, about 79% being singletons. J was trimmed by 4 bases and V by 5 bases; bases with no gene match: 5. There are 14 residues in the CDR3. Germline V CDR1 and CDR2: MDHEN, SYDVKM. General observations from the study: In a later analysis, TCR beta V- and J-gene trimming was associated with a missense DCLRE1C variant. Researchers counted roughly 150 TCR beta chains as cytomegalovirus-associated.

The sequence came from a female donor in good health and CMV-seronegative. The rearrangement joins TRBV28 to TRBJ2-7; 10 bases are a match to TRBD2. Material for sequencing was PBMCs. The CDR3 loop is CASSASGSLYEQYF. Here the CDR3 DNA reads TGTGCCAGCAGTGCTAGCGGGAGTTTGTACGAGCAGTACTTC.